Presented here are 5 T cell receptor beta chains from one specimen sequenced in a study of blood T cell repertoires in COVID-19. Here immunoSEQ multiplex PCR was the method, and the copy in TCRdb shows in-frame clones only, minus some. The profile shows roughly 200,000 clones, approximately 84% of them singletons. Sequences were obtained from peripheral blood. These receptors came from a woman at least 80 years old with acute or convalescent COVID-19.

This chain links TRBV7-9 with TRBJ2-5, with TRBD1 matching over 7 bases. There are 14 residues in the CDR3. The germline V gene has CDR1 SEHNR and CDR2 FQNEAQ (reference sequence). V was pared by 9 bases and J by 4 bases, with 11 bases of the junction left unmatched. The DNA of the CDR3 is TGTGCCAGTGCCGTTCGGACAGGCGTAGAGACCCAGTACTTC. Protein: CASAVRTGVETQYF.

The rearrangement uses TRBV21-1 and TRBJ2-7; TRBD2 is taken as the D call from the table, unchecked against the DNA. TRBV21-1 is an annotated pseudogene. CDR3 length: 15 amino acids. The CDR3 nucleotides read TGTGCCAGCAGCAAAGCTCCGGGACTCTCCTACGAGCAGTACTTC. Its translation is CASSKAPGLSYEQYF.

This chain links TRBV18 with TRBJ1-6, with D maybe TRBD1 (5 bases). Germline-derived CDR1 and CDR2 are KGHSH and LQKENI. The CDR3 consists of 13 residues. V was trimmed by 3 bases and J by 14 bases, leaving 14 bases between them. For the CDR3, the DNA is TGTGCCAGCTCACCTAGTGGGGCCCCAACCCTCCACTTT. Translation gives CASSPSGAPTLHF.

This clone has a handful of counts. The chain's CDR3 is CASTSGGWGARELFF. The CDR3 DNA sequence: TGTGCCAGCACCTCAGGGGGCTGGGGGGCCCGGGAGCTGTTTTTT. V and J are TRBV5-4 and TRBJ2-2, with 8 nucleotides matching TRBD1. Unmatched junction bases numbered 13, after V lost 6 bases and J lost 9 bases. The CDR3 has 15 residues. Per the germline V gene, CDR1 is SGHNT and CDR2 is YYREEE (reference sequence).

V usage is TRBV3-1 (or the pseudogene TRBV3-2) and J usage is TRBJ2-6; TRBD2 is a possible D gene (6 bases). The germline CDR1 and CDR2 sequences are LGHDT and YNNKEL (reference sequence). The V gene lost 8 bases and the J gene lost 1 base, with 9 bases spanning the gap. This CDR3 region has 14 residues. The CDR3 spells CASGTESGANVLTF. Here the CDR3 DNA reads TGTGCCAGCGGGACTGAATCTGGGGCCAACGTCCTGACTTTC.